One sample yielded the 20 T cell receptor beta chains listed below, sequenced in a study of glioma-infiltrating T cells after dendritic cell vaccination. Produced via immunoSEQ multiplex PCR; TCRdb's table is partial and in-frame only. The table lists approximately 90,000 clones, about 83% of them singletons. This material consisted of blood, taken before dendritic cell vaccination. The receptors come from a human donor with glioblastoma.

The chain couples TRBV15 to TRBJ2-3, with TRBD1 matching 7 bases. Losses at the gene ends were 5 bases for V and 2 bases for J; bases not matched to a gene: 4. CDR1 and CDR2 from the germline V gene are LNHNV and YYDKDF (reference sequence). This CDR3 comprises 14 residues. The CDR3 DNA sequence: TGTGCCACCAGCGAGGGACAGTTCACAGATACGCAGTATTTT. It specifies CATSEGQFTDTQYF.

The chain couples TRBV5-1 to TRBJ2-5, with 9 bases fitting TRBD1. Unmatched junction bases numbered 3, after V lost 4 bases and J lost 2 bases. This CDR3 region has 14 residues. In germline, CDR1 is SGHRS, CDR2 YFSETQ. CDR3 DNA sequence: TGCGCCAGCAGCCAAGGGACAGGGCAAGAGACCCAGTACTTC. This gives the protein CASSQGTGQETQYF.

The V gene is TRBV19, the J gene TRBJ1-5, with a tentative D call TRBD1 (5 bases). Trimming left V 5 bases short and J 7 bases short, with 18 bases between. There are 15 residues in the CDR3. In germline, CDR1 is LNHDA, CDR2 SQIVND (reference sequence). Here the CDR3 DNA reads TGTGCCAGTAGTCCCCCCCCAGGGTCGGAACAGCCCCAGCATTTT. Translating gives CASSPPPGSEQPQHF.

This CDR3 reads CASSIAGFPNQPQHF. For the CDR3, the DNA is TGTGCCAGTAGTATCGCAGGGTTCCCAAATCAGCCCCAGCATTTT. V gene TRBV19 combines with J gene TRBJ1-5, with D possibly TRBD1 on 5 matching bases. Trimming removed 3 bases at V and 4 bases at J, with 13 bases between. The CDR3 extends over 15 amino acids. Germline CDR1 reads LNHDA; CDR2 reads SQIVND (reference sequence).

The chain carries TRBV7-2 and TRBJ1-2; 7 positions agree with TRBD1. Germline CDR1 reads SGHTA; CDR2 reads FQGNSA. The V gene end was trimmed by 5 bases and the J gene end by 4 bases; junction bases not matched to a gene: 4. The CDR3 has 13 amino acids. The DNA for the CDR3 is TGTGCCAGCAGCGACGGGACAGCCTATGGCTACACCTTC. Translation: CASSDGTAYGYTF.

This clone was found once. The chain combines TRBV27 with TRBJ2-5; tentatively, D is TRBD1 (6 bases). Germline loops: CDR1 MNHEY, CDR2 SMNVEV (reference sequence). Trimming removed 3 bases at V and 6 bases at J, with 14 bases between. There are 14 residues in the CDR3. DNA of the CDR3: TGTGCCAGCAGTTTGGCGACAGGTTCAAAGACCCAGTACTTC. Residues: CASSLATGSKTQYF.

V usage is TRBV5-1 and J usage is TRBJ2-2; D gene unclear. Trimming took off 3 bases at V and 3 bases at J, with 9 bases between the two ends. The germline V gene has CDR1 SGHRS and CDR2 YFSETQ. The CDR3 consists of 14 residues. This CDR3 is CASSSGSDTGELFF. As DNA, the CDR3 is TGCGCCAGCAGCTCTGGCAGTGACACCGGGGAGCTGTTTTTT.

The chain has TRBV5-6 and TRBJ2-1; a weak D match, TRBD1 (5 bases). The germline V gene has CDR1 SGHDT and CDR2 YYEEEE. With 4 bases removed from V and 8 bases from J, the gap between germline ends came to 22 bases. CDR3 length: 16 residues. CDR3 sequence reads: CASSALTAPKDDEQFF. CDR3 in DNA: TGTGCCAGCAGCGCGCTGACAGCTCCGAAAGACGATGAGCAGTTCTTC.

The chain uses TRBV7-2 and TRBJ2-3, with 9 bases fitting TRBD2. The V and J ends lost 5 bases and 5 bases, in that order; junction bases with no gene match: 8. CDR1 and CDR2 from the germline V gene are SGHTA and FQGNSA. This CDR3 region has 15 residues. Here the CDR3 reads CASSSSGSSGDTQYF. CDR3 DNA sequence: TGTGCCAGCAGCAGTAGCGGGAGCTCGGGAGATACGCAGTATTTT.

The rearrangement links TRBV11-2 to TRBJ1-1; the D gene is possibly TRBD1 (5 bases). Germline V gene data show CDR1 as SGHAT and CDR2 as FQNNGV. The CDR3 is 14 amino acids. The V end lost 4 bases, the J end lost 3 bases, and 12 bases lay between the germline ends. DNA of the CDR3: TGTGCCAGCAGCTCGGGGGGGTTCTACACTGAAGCTTTCTTT. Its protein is CASSSGGFYTEAFF.

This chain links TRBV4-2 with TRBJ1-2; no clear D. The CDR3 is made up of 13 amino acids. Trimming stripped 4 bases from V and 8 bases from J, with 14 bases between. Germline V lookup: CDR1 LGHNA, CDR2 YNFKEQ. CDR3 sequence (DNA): TGTGCCAGCAGCCCCTCGTCCCGGGAAGGCTACACCTTC. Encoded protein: CASSPSSREGYTF.

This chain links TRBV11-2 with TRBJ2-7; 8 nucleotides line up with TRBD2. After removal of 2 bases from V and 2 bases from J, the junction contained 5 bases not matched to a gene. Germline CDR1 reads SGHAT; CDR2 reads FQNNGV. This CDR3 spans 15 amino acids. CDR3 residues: CASSLTSGAAYEQYF. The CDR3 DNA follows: TGTGCCAGCAGCTTAACTAGCGGTGCGGCCTACGAGCAGTACTTC.

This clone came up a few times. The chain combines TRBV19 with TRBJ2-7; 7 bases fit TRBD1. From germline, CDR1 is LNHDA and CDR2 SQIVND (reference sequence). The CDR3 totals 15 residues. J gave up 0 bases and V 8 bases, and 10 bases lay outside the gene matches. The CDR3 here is CASGDRAGASYEQYF. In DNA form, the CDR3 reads TGTGCCAGTGGGGACAGAGCTGGCGCCTCCTACGAGCAGTACTTC.

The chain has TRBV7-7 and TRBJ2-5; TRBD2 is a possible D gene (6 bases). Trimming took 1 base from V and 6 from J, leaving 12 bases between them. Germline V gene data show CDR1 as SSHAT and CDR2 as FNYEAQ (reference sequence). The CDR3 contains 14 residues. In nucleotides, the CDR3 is TGTGCCAGCAGCTTAGATGGGGGGTCAAAGACCCAGTACTTC. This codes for CASSLDGGSKTQYF.

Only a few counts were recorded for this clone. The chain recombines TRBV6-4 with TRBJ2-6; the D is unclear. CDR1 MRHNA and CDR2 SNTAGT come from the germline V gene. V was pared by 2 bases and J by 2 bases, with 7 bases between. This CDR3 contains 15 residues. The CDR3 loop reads CASSDTSAGANVLTF. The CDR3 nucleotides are TGTGCCAGCAGTGACACGTCAGCTGGGGCCAACGTCCTGACTTTC.

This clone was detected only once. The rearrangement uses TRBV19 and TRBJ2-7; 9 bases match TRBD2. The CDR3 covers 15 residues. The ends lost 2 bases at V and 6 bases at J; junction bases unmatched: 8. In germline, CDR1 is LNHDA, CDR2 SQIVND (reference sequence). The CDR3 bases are TGTGCCAGTAGTATAACTTCGGCGGGAGGGCCCGAGCAGTACTTC. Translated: CASSITSAGGPEQYF.

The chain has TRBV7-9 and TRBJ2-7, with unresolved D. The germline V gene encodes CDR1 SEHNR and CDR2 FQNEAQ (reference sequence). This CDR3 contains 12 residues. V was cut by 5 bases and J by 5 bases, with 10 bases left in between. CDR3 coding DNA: TGTGCCAGCAGCCTAGTTTCCGACGAGCAGTACTTC. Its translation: CASSLVSDEQYF.

Written as DNA, the CDR3 is TGTGCCAGCAGCGGGGGACAGGGGAGCACCGGGGAGCTGTTTTTT. Residues: CASSGGQGSTGELFF. The chain couples TRBV2 to TRBJ2-2; 10 bases line up with TRBD1. This CDR3 comprises 15 residues. The V segment lost 6 bases and the J segment 4 bases; nucleotides outside the gene matches: 5. Germline CDR1 SNHLY, CDR2 FYNNEI.

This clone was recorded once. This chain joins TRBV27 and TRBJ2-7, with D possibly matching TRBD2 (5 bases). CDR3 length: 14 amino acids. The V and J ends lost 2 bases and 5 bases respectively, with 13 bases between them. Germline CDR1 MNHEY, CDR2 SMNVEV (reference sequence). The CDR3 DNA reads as TGTGCCAGCAGTTTAGAGGGAACCCGACACGAGCAGTACTTC. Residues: CASSLEGTRHEQYF.

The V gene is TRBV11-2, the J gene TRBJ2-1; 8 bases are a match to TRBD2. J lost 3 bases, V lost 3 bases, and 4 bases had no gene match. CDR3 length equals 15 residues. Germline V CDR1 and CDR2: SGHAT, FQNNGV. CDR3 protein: CASSFQAGVYNEQFF. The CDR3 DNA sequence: TGTGCCAGCAGCTTCCAAGCGGGAGTCTACAATGAGCAGTTCTTC.